This TCR beta chain was observed in a study of T-cell reconstitution after alpha-beta-depleted transplantation in children (dated by TCRdb to 2016 to 2017). Broadly, across the study: The study quantitatively tracked T-cell immune reconstitution after TCRalphabeta/CD19-depleted allogeneic hematopoietic cell transplantation in children using TCR repertoire profiling. Summary of the overall study and its limitations: The apparently early alphabetaT-cell count recovery about two months after transplant was reportedly dependent on only several hundred rapidly expanded clones derived from non-depleted graft cells. The high TCRbeta diversity at day 60 in some patients was ascribed to recipient T cells and intrathymic progenitors that had survived conditioning. Over the following months the frequencies of hyperexpanded clones went down, and after one year T-cell counts and TCRbeta diversity were mostly credited to newly produced T cells.

The receptor library was made with PCR. The sequencer listed for this sample is Illumina HiSeq 2500. To normalize quantification of the TCRbeta repertoire, the TCR libraries were built with molecular barcoding that relied on unique molecular identifiers. The public reads were reprocessed in TCRdb via fastp at Q25 and MiXCR, keeping in-frame beta chains. Rows matching on CDR3 protein sequence are summarized as one entry with the most common DNA and genes. This sample is represented by approximately 230,000 distinct CDR3 sequences; over 20% of them were singletons. The ten biggest clones cover roughly 2.5% of the sample. V and J are truncated by 10 bases and 2 bases respectively, leaving an intervening sequence of 20 bases. The germline V gene specifies ENHRY as CDR1 and SYGVKD as CDR2. The CDR3 spans 16 residues, from the cysteine through the phenylalanine. The CDR3 DNA has 48 bases and is translated from base 1.

This clonotype has ten or more counts. Its antigen is unknown. Nothing much larger sits one base from this clone, and base qualities are not available. In light of the paper, this sample's treatment or condition label describes: allogeneic hematopoietic cell transplantation with graft depleted of TCRalphabeta T cells and CD19 B cells. The transplant recipients were children given TCRalphabeta/CD19-depleted allogeneic hematopoietic cell grafts. The receptor was isolated from a girl under 10 years old with Fanconi anemia, due to receive a stem cell transplant. The rearranged chain carries TRBV10-3 and TRBJ2-2; D gene: possibly TRBD2, on 7 matching bases. The sequences come from PBMCs, collected before TCRalphabeta/CD19-depleted stem cell transplant. The base sequence is TGTGCCACTGCGTCTGCGGGGGCATTAAACACCGGGGAGCTGTTTTTT. Its protein product is CATASAGALNTGELFF.